This T cell receptor beta chain was sequenced in a study of blood T cell repertoires in COVID-19 (TCRdb year 2020). With respect to the entire study: Samples covering the acute and convalescent phases of COVID-19 were provided by collaborators in the United States, Italy and Spain. Subjects who had been exposed to COVID-19, were actively infected with it, or had recovered from it provided the deeply sampled blood TCRbeta repertoires that made up the dataset. The material from the prospective study consisted of cDNA or gDNA derived from T cells, B-cell-depleted T cells, or PBMCs. Samples came from the ongoing ImmuneRACE study (first 160 participants) plus 1,254 subjects from 6 global collaborators. The sample metadata nearly always contained a de-identified subject ID, COVID-19 status, age in years and sex. Where HLA class I and class II types were available, the types were taken from metadata supplied by the sample provider, not from assay-based typing. The repertoires were released in a freely available public database intended as a resource for research on the immune response to SARS-CoV-2.

Collaborating institutions collected whole blood in K2EDTA tubes following their own protocols. For TCRbeta analysis, collaborators shipped samples as frozen whole blood, isolated PBMCs, or DNA extracted from either of those sample types. This clone was found once. Its antigen is not yet known. Per-base qualities were not stored, and no clone one base away is much larger. What the authors observed across the whole study: The amount of clinical and demographic metadata varied by source and participant and was provided uncurated.

TCRbeta CDR3 regions were amplified from genomic DNA by means of the immunoSEQ Assay, a bias-controlled multiplex PCR. In the original analysis: Nucleated cell counts per sample were estimated from amplification of reference gene primers within the assay. To quantify the absolute abundance of each unique TCRbeta CDR3 rearrangement, sequence reads were collapsed and filtered. For each sample, productive Simpson clonality was calculated by taking the square root of Simpson's diversity index across productive rearrangements. Entries here come from immuneACCESS through TCRdb and include only in-frame sequences with V and J called. Some clones fail to appear in such tables; in the studies checked, an unresolved V gene covers under half of the shortfall, and the cause of the remainder is unknown. V, J and clone size derive from that table, while D and trimming were established from the DNA sequence. The sample table records around 95,000 clones; around four fifths of these occur just once. Of the sample, roughly 13% falls within the top ten clones.

The sequence came from a middle-aged man with active or convalescent COVID-19. What was sequenced was peripheral blood.

The DNA sequence is as follows: TGTGCCACCGGACAGGGCTTGAACACCGGGGAGCTGTTTTTT. This yields the protein CATGQGLNTGELFF. The chain links TRBV6-5 with TRBJ2-2; 8 of the junction bases match TRBD1. Its CDR3 holds 14 amino acids, cysteine through phenylalanine. This entry keeps only the CDR3 DNA: 42 bases, framed from base 1. According to the germline V gene, CDR1 reads MNHEY and CDR2 reads SVGAGI. Ends trimmed: V by 10 bases, J by 1 base; bases unmatched to a gene: 5.